The 21 T cell receptor beta chains given below trace back to one sample, sequenced in a study of T cell repertoires in cytomegalovirus infection. Their recognized antigens are unknown. In TCRdb, the reads were re-called with MiXCR into one record per CDR3 protein. The table includes roughly 80,000 distinct CDR3 sequences, 35% to 50% detected once. The sequences come from CD8+ T cells from cultured PBMCs, collected from culture after CMV antigen stimulation. The receptors were sampled from a human donor in good health (CMV status not recorded). Some clones in this sample may be carry-over from other donors' samples.

This clonotype came up a few times. The genes are TRBV7-2 and TRBJ1-2; weak D call: TRBD1 (5 bases). The length of the CDR3 is 14 residues. Trimming left V 5 bases short and J 4 bases short, with 14 bases between. From germline, CDR1 is SGHTA and CDR2 FQGNSA. The CDR3 protein is CASSPWGSPYGYTF. In DNA, the CDR3 is TGTGCCAGCAGCCCATGGGGGAGTCCCTATGGCTACACCTTC.

The chain combines TRBV6-6 with TRBJ1-1; D might be TRBD1 (6 bases). Trimming took 0 bases from V and 0 from J, leaving 8 bases between them. Germline V gene sequence: CDR1 MNHNY, CDR2 SVGAGI (reference sequence). This CDR3 spans 15 amino acids. In nucleotides, the CDR3 is TGTGCCAGCAGTTACTCCCCAGGGGTGAACACTGAAGCTTTCTTT. As protein: CASSYSPGVNTEAFF.

The CDR3 sequence: CASTMDNTGELFF. CDR3 bases: TGTGCCAGCACTATGGACAACACCGGGGAGCTGTTTTTT. This rearrangement joins TRBV12-3 or TRBV12-4 to TRBJ2-2; unclear D gene. This CDR3 spans 13 amino acids. Trimming left V 7 bases short and J 2 bases short, with 8 bases between.

The chain couples TRBV29-1 to TRBJ1-1; a possible D gene is TRBD1 (6 bases). This CDR3 is built from 15 residues. With 3 bases removed from V and 4 bases from J, the gap between germline ends came to 18 bases. Germline values: CDR1 SQVTM, CDR2 ANQGSEA. Written as DNA, the CDR3 is TGCAGCGTTGAGGGAGGGGACACAATAGGCACTGAAGCTTTCTTT. Translating gives CSVEGGDTIGTEAFF.

This chain joins TRBV12-3 or TRBV12-4 and TRBJ2-5; 10 bases are a match to TRBD2. Trimming at V came to 7 bases and at J to 4 bases, leaving 6 bases not matched to a gene. CDR3 size: 14 residues. The CDR3 sequence: CASNPGLAAETQYF. CDR3 in DNA: TGTGCCAGCAACCCCGGACTAGCGGCAGAGACCCAGTACTTC.

The chain joins TRBV5-4 to TRBJ2-1; either TRBD1 or TRBD2 may supply D (5 bases each). In germline, CDR1 is SGHNT, CDR2 YYREEE (reference sequence). V dropped 6 bases and J dropped 10 bases, with 11 bases sitting between them. The CDR3 runs to 11 residues. This CDR3 is CASKRGREQFF. The CDR3 bases are TGTGCCAGCAAGAGGGGACGCGAGCAGTTCTTC.

This clonotype was found a few times. The chain has TRBV4-3 and TRBJ2-1; TRBD1 might be the D (6 bases). CDR1 and CDR2 from the germline V gene are LGHNA and YSLEER. Trimming removed 4 bases from V and 8 bases from J, with 21 bases in between. The CDR3 covers 16 residues. Here the CDR3 reads CASSLKNRATVDEQFF. The DNA of the CDR3 is TGCGCCAGCAGCCTAAAAAACAGGGCCACAGTGGATGAGCAGTTCTTC.

The chain carries TRBV19 and TRBJ2-3; D may be TRBD2 (7 bases). V was trimmed by 3 bases and J by 1 base, leaving 11 bases between them. The CDR3 is made up of 15 amino acids. Germline values: CDR1 LNHDA, CDR2 SQIVND (reference sequence). Written as DNA, the CDR3 is TGTGCCAGTAGTATGGGGGGGGCGGGCACAGATACGCAGTATTTT. Amino acids: CASSMGGAGTDTQYF. Full variable domain (rest looked up from reference TRBV19 and TRBJ2-3): DGGITQSPKYLFRKEGQNVTLSCEQNLNHDAMYWYRQDPGQGLRLIYYSQIVNDFQKGDIAEGYSVSREKKESFPLTVTSAQKNPTAFYLCASSMGGAGTDTQYFGPGTRLTVL.

Concerning this clonotype: A junction boundary mismatches the germline segment, possibly from a read error. This sequence joins TRBV7-6 and TRBJ1-1; D not certain. The germline V gene encodes CDR1 SGHVS and CDR2 FNYEAQ. This CDR3 has 14 residues. Here the CDR3 reads CASSTTILNSEAFF. CDR3 DNA: TGTGCCAGCAGCACTACAATCTTGAACTCTGAAGCTTTCTTT.

The chain uses TRBV5-1 and TRBJ1-4, with a weak D call TRBD1 (6 bases). Trimming cost V 2 bases and J 4 bases, with 18 bases left between them. From germline, CDR1 is SGHRS and CDR2 YFSETQ. The CDR3 contains 17 residues. CDR3 coding DNA: TGCGCCAGCAGCTTTTCCGGGGGCCCCGGGAATAATGAAAAACTGTTTTTT. It specifies CASSFSGGPGNNEKLFF.

The rearrangement links TRBV20-1 to TRBJ2-3; D unclear. Deletions cut 5 bases from V and 8 bases from J, with 8 bases between. The germline V gene has CDR1 DFQATT and CDR2 SNEGSKA (reference sequence). The CDR3 is 10 residues long. CDR3: CSALRGTQYF. In DNA form, the CDR3 reads TGCAGTGCTTTACGTGGTACGCAGTATTTT.

V usage is TRBV6-8 and J usage is TRBJ2-7; D is unclear. CDR1 MNHGY and CDR2 SAAAGT come from the germline V gene. The V gene lost 8 bases and the J gene lost 0 bases, with 11 bases spanning the gap. The CDR3 is 13 amino acids. CDR3: CASGERSSYEQYF. DNA for the CDR3: TGTGCCAGCGGGGAACGGAGCTCCTACGAGCAGTACTTC.

The chain employs TRBV2 and TRBJ1-5; a weak D match, TRBD1 (6 bases). V lost 5 bases, J lost 0 bases, and 11 bases lay in between. The CDR3 consists of 15 residues. Germline loops: CDR1 SNHLY, CDR2 FYNNEI. The CDR3 here is CASSQGTHSNQPQHF. The DNA of the CDR3 is TGTGCCAGCAGTCAGGGGACGCATAGCAATCAGCCCCAGCATTTT.

Only a few counts were recorded for this clonotype. V is TRBV4-1 and J is TRBJ2-7; 9 bases align to TRBD1. CDR1 is MGHRA, CDR2 YSYEKL, per germline. This CDR3 has 16 residues. V lost 1 base and J lost 0; bases outside the gene matches: 4. CDR3 bases: TGCGCCAGCAGCCAAGTGGGACAGGGCCCCTCCTACGAGCAGTACTTC. Protein product: CASSQVGQGPSYEQYF.

This clonotype has only one observation. The rearrangement uses TRBV4-3 and TRBJ2-7; D call uncertain. This CDR3 region has 16 residues. V gave up 0 bases and J gave up 3 bases, with 15 bases separating them. CDR1 LGHNA and CDR2 YSLEER come from the germline V gene. As DNA, the CDR3 is TGCGCCAGCAGCCAAGATAAAGGTTCCGGGTACTACGAGCAGTACTTC. It yields the protein CASSQDKGSGYYEQYF.

V usage is TRBV28 and J usage is TRBJ2-7; D ambiguous. Germline V gene data show CDR1 as MDHEN and CDR2 as SYDVKM. The CDR3 spans 14 residues. V lost 5 bases and J lost 2, with 13 bases in between. The DNA for the CDR3 is TGTGCCAGCAGTCCCGTGACCACGACCTACGAGCAGTACTTC. It translates to CASSPVTTTYEQYF.

CDR3 loop: CASSQVQGGNYGYTF. The DNA of the CDR3 is TGCGCCAGCAGCCAAGTGCAGGGCGGAAACTATGGCTACACCTTC. The chain joins TRBV4-1 to TRBJ1-2; tentative D call: TRBD1 (5 bases). V was pared by 1 base and J by 2 bases, with 11 bases between. This CDR3 has 15 amino acids. The germline CDR1 and CDR2 sequences are MGHRA and YSYEKL.

This chain links TRBV7-2 with TRBJ2-1; TRBD2 matches at 8 bases. Trimming removed 2 bases from V and 4 bases from J; junction bases left unmatched: 7. The CDR3 runs to 16 residues. Germline CDR1 and CDR2: SGHTA and FQGNSA. This chain's CDR3 is CASSLNSGAEYNEQFF. The CDR3 DNA sequence: TGTGCCAGCAGCTTAAATAGCGGGGCTGAATACAATGAGCAGTTCTTC.

A few counts support this clonotype. The chain couples TRBV20-1 to TRBJ2-5; 9 bases line up with TRBD2. The J segment lost 3 bases and the V segment lost 2 bases, leaving 13 bases of the junction unmatched. Germline V gene data show CDR1 as DFQATT and CDR2 as SNEGSKA (reference sequence). The CDR3 consists of 17 residues. The DNA for the CDR3 is TGCAGTGCTAGATCCATGGGGCTAGCGGGGTATGAAGAGACCCAGTACTTC. Translated, it gives CSARSMGLAGYEETQYF.

In this sample, this clonotype turned up many times. The V gene is TRBV4-1, the J gene TRBJ2-3; D is uncertain. The CDR3 length is 15 residues. V lost 2 bases and J lost 2, with 11 bases in between. Germline CDR1 and CDR2: MGHRA and YSYEKL. The CDR3 DNA reads as TGCGCCAGCAGCCAAAGAGACTTTCACACAGATACGCAGTATTTT. Protein sequence: CASSQRDFHTDTQYF.

This clonotype was seen a few times. CDR3 loop: CASSLVIGEGEYF. CDR3 coding DNA: TGTGCCAGCAGTTTAGTTATCGGGGAGGGGGAGTACTTC. The rearrangement uses TRBV28 and TRBJ2-5, with D possibly TRBD2 on 7 matching bases. Trimming pared 2 bases from V and 12 bases from J, leaving 16 bases between. The germline V gene encodes CDR1 MDHEN and CDR2 SYDVKM. The CDR3 is made up of 13 amino acids.